This TCR beta chain was profiled in a study of blood T cell repertoires in COVID-19 (TCRdb year 2020). Background for the entire study: Collaborator samples came from the United States, Italy and Spain and covered acute and convalescent phases of COVID-19. The repertoires were released in a freely available public database intended as a resource for research on the immune response to SARS-CoV-2. Deeply sampled blood TCRbeta repertoires from subjects exposed to, actively infected with, or recovered from COVID-19 were included in the dataset. The prospective study material was composed of cDNA or gDNA derived from T cells, B-cell-depleted T cells, or PBMCs. Samples came from the ongoing ImmuneRACE study (first 160 participants) plus 1,254 subjects from 6 global collaborators. The sample metadata nearly always contained a de-identified subject ID, COVID-19 status, age in years and sex. HLA class I and class II types, where available, came from metadata supplied by the sample provider rather than from assay-based typing. What the study reported, not specific to this receptor: Clinical and demographic metadata were provided uncurated, with the amount varying by source and participant.

Of note for this clone: Its recognized antigen is unknown. No base qualities exist here, and no much larger clone lies one base off it.

TCRbeta CDR3 regions were amplified from genomic DNA by means of the immunoSEQ Assay, a bias-controlled multiplex PCR. In the paper's pipeline: Nucleated cell counts per sample were estimated from amplification of reference gene primers within the assay. Sequence reads were collapsed and filtered to measure the absolute abundance of every unique TCRbeta CDR3 rearrangement. For each sample, productive Simpson clonality was calculated as the square root of Simpson's diversity index across productive rearrangements. Entries here come from immuneACCESS through TCRdb and include only in-frame sequences with V and J called. Some clones fail to appear in such tables; in the studies checked, an unresolved V gene covers under half of the shortfall, and the cause of the remainder is unknown. V, J and clone size are those of that table, while D and trimming were read from the DNA. The sample table lists more than 200,000 clones, around 90% of them with a count of one. The ten top clones hold more than 1.5% of the sample.

As encoded in the germline V gene, CDR1 is LGHNA while CDR2 is YNFKEQ. The CDR3 numbers 14 residues from cysteine through phenylalanine. Just CDR3 DNA is preserved here, 42 bases in frame from base 1. V drops 6 bases and J drops 4 bases, leaving 14 bases in between. The collaborating institutions used their own protocols to collect whole blood in K2EDTA tubes. For TCRbeta analysis, collaborators shipped samples as frozen whole blood, isolated PBMCs, or DNA extracted from either of those sample types. This chain is built from TRBV4-2 and TRBJ2-3, with TRBD2 tentatively as D gene (6 bases match). This TCR was recovered from a man aged 65-85 years with acute or convalescent COVID-19. The source material was peripheral blood. For the CDR3, the sequence is CASRVGGAADTQYF. The nucleotide sequence reads TGTGCCAGCAGGGTGGGAGGAGCGGCAGATACGCAGTATTTT.